Listed below are T cell receptor beta chains from one sample, sequenced in a study of blood T cells in healthy people across ages. Via MiXCR, TCRdb re-called the 5' RACE reads, giving one row per CDR3 protein. Among roughly 1,800,000 distinct CDR3 sequences listed, about 50% were seen once. Sequencing used blood. The receptor set was obtained from a woman aged 40 to 50 in good health. Each CDR3 is given with its conserved first and last residue. Each record gives: D gene, J gene, clone size, V gene, CDR3 DNA, CDR3 protein. A D gene is named only where the DNA matches it firmly. Rows give clone size only sometimes, using once, few, many, or a class for an expanded clone.

>TRBD1|TRBJ1-2|-|TRBV12-3/TRBV12-4
TGTGCCAGCAGCTTGGTCCCGGGACAGGTCTATGGCTACACCTTC
CASSLVPGQVYGYTF
>-|TRBJ1-1|-|TRBV28
TGTGCCACCCCAGGGAGAGGGAACACTGAAGCTTTCTTT
CATPGRGNTEAFF
>-|TRBJ2-7|few|TRBV28
TGTGCCAGCAGTTTCTTTGGGGGTCCAAACTACGAGCAGTACTTC
CASSFFGGPNYEQYF
>-|TRBJ2-5|few|TRBV7-8
TGTGCCAGCAGCTTAGCTCGAAACCAAGAGACCCAGTACTTC
CASSLARNQETQYF
>TRBD1|TRBJ1-1|-|TRBV4-1
TGCGCCAGCAGCCACCCACCGGGACAGATAAACACTGAAGCTTTCTTT
CASSHPPGQINTEAFF
>-|TRBJ1-2|few|TRBV3-1
TGTGCCAGCAGCCAAGTAGGGTTGTATGGCTACACCTTC
CASSQVGLYGYTF
>TRBD2|TRBJ2-5|-|TRBV6-1
TGTGCCAGCAGTGAGCCCGGGACTAGTTTGTACTTC
CASSEPGTSLYF
>-|TRBJ2-4|-|TRBV11-2
TGTGCCAGCAGCTTATCACAGCTAGCGCACATTCAGTACTTC
CASSLSQLAHIQYF
>TRBD1|TRBJ2-7|many|TRBV4-2
TGTGCCAGCAGCGCGGACAGGGACTACGAGCAGTACTTC
CASSADRDYEQYF
>-|TRBJ2-3|-|TRBV28
TGTGCCAGCAGTCCGCTCTCGGGCACAGATACGCAGTATTTT
CASSPLSGTDTQYF
>-|TRBJ1-1|-|TRBV15
TGTGCCACCAGCCCCACAGGTAATGCTGAAGCTTTCTTT
CATSPTGNAEAFF
>-|TRBJ2-5|-|TRBV3-1
TGTGCCAGCAGCCACTCTATGTGGGGGGCGGACCAGGGGCCCTACGAAGAGACCCAGTACTTC
CASSHSMWGADQGPYEETQYF
>-|TRBJ2-3|-|TRBV3-1
TGTGCCAGCAGCCGAATCAGGGGGGGCACAGATACGCAGTATTTT
CASSRIRGGTDTQYF
>-|TRBJ2-7|-|TRBV24-1
TGTGCCACCAGTGATCTCGCGCGGGACGAGCAGTACTTC
CATSDLARDEQYF